This T cell receptor (beta chain) was identified in a study of blood T cell repertoires in COVID-19. Study-wide background: Sites in the United States, Italy and Spain provided acute and convalescent COVID-19 samples.

Participants were aged roughly 18 to 90 years, lived in around 22 US areas, and enrolled virtually. Recovery among Cohort 3 donors was established by two negative PCRs, clearance, or symptom resolution. In the original processing: Reference gene primer amplification in the assay estimated nucleated cell counts. The assay was immunoSEQ multiplex PCR, and TCRdb's table has in-frame clones only and misses some. V and J calls and clone size follow that table, whereas D and trimming were derived from the DNA. Of about 500,000 clones detected, about nine tenths appear once; the ten largest clones hold around 0.64%. Germline V lookup: CDR1 SEHNR, CDR2 FQNEAQ (reference sequence). This CDR3 region has 14 residues. After removal of 5 bases from V and 6 bases from J, the junction contained 8 bases not matched to a gene.

This TCR came from a woman aged 18-30 years who had recovered from COVID-19. The V call is TRBV7-9, the J call TRBJ2-5, with 8 bases lining up with TRBD2. The sample comprised PBMCs or T cells enriched from blood (not recorded which). In DNA, the CDR3 is TGTGCCAGCAGCCCCGGGACTAGTATTCAGACCCAGTACTTC. It codes for CASSPGTSIQTQYF.